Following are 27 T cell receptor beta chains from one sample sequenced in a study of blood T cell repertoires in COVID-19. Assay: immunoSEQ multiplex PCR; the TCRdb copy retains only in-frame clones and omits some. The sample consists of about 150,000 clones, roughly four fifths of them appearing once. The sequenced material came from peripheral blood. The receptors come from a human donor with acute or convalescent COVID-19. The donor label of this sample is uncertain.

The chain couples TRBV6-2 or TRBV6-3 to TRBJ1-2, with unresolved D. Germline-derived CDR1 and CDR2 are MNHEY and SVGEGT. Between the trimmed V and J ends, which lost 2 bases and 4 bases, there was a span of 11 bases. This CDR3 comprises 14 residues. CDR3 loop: CASSYSRGSYGYTF. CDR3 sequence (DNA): TGTGCCAGCAGTTACAGCCGGGGTTCCTATGGCTACACCTTC.

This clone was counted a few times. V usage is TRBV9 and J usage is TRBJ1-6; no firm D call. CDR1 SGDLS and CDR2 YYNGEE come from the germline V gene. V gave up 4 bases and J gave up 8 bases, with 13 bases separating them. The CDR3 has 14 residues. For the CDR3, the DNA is TGTGCCAGCAGCACTCAGAACCGGGATTCACCCCTCCACTTT. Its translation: CASSTQNRDSPLHF.

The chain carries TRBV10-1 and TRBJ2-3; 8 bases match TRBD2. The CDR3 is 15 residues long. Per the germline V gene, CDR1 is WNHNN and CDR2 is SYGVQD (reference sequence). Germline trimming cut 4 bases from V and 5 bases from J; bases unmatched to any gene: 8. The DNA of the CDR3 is TGCGCCAGCAGTGTACGTCGGGGGGGCCGAGATACGCAGTATTTT. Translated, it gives CASSVRRGGRDTQYF.

CDR3 DNA: TGTGCCAGCAGTTACTCAGACGGGACCTACGAGCAGTACTTC. As protein: CASSYSDGTYEQYF. The chain links TRBV6-5 to TRBJ2-7; tentative D call: TRBD2 (5 bases). Trimming pared 0 bases from V and 2 bases from J, leaving 8 bases between. CDR1 MNHEY and CDR2 SVGAGI come from the germline V gene. The CDR3 loop spans 14 amino acids.

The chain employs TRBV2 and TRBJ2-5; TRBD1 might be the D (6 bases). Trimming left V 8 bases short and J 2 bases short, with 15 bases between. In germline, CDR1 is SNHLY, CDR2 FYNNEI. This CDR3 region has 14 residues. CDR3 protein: CASSLLGGQETQYF. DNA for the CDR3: TGTGCCAGCTCACTATTAGGGGGACAAGAGACCCAGTACTTC.

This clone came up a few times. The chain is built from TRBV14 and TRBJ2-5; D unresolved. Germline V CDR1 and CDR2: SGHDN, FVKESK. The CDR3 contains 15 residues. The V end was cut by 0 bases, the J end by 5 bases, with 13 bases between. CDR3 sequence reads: CASSQDPLRPETQYF. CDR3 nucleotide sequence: TGTGCCAGCAGCCAAGATCCCCTCCGTCCGGAGACCCAGTACTTC.

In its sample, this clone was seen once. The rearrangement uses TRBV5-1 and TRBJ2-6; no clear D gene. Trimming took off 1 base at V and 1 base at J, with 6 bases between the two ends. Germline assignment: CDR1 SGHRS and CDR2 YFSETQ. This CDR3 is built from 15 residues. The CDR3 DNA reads TGCGCCAGCAGCTTGTCAGTTTCTGGGGCCAACGTCCTGACTTTC. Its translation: CASSLSVSGANVLTF.

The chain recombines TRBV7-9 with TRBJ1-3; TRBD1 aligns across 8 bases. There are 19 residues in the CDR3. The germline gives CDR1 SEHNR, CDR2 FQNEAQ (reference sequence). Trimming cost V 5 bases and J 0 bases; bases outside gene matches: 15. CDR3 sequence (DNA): TGTGCCAGCAGCGCGGGGACAGGATTAATGAAGAGCTCTGGAAACACCATATATTTT. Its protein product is CASSAGTGLMKSSGNTIYF.

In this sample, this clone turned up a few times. Here the CDR3 reads CASTSAGGSWEQYF. DNA of the CDR3: TGTGCCAGCACGTCTGCAGGGGGCTCATGGGAGCAGTACTTC. The V and J genes are TRBV6-5 and TRBJ2-7, with 8 nucleotides matching TRBD1. The CDR3 length is 14 residues. From germline, CDR1 is MNHEY and CDR2 SVGAGI. Germline trimming cut 7 bases from V and 7 bases from J; bases unmatched to any gene: 12.

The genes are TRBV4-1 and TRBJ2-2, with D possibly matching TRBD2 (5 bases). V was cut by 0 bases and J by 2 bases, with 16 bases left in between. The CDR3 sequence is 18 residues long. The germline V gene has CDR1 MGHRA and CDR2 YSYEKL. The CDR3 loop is CASSQDFTGRVNTGELFF. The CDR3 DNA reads TGCGCCAGCAGCCAAGATTTCACGGGAAGGGTCAACACCGGGGAGCTGTTTTTT.

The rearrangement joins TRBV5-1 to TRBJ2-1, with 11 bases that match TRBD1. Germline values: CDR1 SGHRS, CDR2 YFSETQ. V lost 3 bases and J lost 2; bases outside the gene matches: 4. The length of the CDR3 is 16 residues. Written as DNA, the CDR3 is TGCGCCAGCAGCTACGGACAGGGGGCTACCTACAATGAGCAGTTCTTC. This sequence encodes CASSYGQGATYNEQFF. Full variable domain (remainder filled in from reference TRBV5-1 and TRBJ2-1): KAGVTQTPRYLIKTRGQQVTLSCSPISGHRSVSWYQQTPGQGLQFLFEYFSETQRNKGNFPGRFSGRQFSNSRSEMNVSTLELGDSALYLCASSYGQGATYNEQFFGPGTRLTVL.

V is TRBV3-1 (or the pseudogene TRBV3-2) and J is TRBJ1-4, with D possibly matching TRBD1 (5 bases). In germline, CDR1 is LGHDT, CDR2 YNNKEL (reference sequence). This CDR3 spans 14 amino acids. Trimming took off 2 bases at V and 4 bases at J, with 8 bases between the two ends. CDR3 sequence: CASSQQGSNEKLFF. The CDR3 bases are TGTGCCAGCAGCCAACAGGGAAGTAATGAAAAACTGTTTTTT.

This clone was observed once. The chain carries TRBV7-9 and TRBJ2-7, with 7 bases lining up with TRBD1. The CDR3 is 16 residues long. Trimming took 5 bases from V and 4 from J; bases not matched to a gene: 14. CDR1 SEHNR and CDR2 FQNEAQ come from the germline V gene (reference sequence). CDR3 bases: TGTGCCAGCAGCCCTCCGCCACCGGGACAGTTATACGAGCAGTACTTC. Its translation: CASSPPPPGQLYEQYF.

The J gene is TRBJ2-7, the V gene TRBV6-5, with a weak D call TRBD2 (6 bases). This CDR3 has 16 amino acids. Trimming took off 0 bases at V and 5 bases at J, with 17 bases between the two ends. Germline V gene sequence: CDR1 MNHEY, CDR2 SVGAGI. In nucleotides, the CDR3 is TGTGCCAGCAGTTACTCGACCGCACGGGGAGGCGACGAGCAGTACTTC. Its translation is CASSYSTARGGDEQYF.

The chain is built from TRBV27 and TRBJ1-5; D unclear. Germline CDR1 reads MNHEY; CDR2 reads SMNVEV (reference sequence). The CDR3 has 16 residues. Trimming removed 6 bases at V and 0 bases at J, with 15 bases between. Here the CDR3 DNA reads TGTGCCAGCAGCGATGGGAGAACTTTTAGCAATCAGCCCCAGCATTTT. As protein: CASSDGRTFSNQPQHF.

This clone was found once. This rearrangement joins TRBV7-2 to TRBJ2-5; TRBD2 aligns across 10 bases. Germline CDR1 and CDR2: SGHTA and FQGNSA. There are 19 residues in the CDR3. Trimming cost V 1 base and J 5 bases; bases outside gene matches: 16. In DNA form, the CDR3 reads TGTGCCAGCAGCTTAGTAGTAGGGGTGACTAGCGGGCGCCGGGAGACCCAGTACTTC. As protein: CASSLVVGVTSGRRETQYF.

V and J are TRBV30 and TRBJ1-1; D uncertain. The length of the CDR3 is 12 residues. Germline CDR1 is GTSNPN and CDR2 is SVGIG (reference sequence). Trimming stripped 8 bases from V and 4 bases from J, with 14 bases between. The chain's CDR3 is CALESRSTEAFF. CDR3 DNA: TGTGCCCTGGAAAGTAGGAGCACTGAAGCTTTCTTT.

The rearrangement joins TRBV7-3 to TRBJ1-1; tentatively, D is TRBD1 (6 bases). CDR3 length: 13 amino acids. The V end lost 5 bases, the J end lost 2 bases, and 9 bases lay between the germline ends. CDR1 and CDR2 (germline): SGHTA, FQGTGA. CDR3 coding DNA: TGTGCCAGCAGCAGACAGGAAAACACTGAAGCTTTCTTT. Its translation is CASSRQENTEAFF.

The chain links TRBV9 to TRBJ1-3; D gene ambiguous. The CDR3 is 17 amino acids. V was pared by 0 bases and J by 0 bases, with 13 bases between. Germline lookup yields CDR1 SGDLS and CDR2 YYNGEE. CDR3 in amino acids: CASSVDPTSRSGNTIYF. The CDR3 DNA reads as TGTGCCAGCAGCGTAGACCCCACTTCGCGCTCTGGAAACACCATATATTTT.

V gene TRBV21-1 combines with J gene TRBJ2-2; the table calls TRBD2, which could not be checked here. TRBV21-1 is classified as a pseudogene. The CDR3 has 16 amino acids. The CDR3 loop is CASSPREGEGTGELFF. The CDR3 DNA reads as TGTGCCAGCAGCCCGAGGGAAGGGGAGGGGACCGGGGAGCTGTTTTTT.

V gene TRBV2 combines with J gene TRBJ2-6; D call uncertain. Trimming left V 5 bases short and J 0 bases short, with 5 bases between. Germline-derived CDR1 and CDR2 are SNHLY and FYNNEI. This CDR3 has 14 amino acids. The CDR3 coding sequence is TGTGCCAGCAGTTCTTTCTCTGGGGCCAACGTCCTGACTTTC. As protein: CASSSFSGANVLTF.

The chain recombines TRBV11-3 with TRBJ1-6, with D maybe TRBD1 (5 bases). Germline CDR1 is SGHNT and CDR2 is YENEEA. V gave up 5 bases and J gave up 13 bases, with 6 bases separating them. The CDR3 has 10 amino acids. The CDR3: CASSGAPLHF. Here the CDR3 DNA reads TGTGCCAGCAGCGGGGCCCCCCTCCACTTT.

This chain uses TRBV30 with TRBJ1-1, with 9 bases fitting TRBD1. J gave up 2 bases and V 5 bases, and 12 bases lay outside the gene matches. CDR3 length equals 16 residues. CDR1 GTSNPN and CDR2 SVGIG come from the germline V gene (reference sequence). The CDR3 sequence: CAWARKNTGGNTEAFF. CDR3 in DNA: TGTGCCTGGGCGCGAAAAAATACAGGGGGCAACACTGAAGCTTTCTTT.

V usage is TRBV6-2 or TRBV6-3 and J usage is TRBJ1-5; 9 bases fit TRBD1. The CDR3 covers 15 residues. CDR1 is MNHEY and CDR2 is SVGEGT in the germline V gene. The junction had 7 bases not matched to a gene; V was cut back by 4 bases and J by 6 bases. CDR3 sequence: CASSSQGAKSQPQHF. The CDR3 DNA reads TGTGCCAGCAGTTCACAGGGGGCGAAAAGTCAGCCCCAGCATTTT.

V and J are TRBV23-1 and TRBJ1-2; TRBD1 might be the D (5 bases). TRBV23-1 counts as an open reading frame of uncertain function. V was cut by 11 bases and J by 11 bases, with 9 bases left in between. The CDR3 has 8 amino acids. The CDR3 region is CAQGVYTF. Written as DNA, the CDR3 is TGCGCCCAGGGCGTTTACACCTTC.

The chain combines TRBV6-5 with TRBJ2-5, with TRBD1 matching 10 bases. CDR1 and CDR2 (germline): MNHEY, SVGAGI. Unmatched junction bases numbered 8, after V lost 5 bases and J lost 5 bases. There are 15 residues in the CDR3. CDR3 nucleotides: TGTGCCAGCAGTCTGGGACAGGGGACGCGGGAGACCCAGTACTTC. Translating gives CASSLGQGTRETQYF.

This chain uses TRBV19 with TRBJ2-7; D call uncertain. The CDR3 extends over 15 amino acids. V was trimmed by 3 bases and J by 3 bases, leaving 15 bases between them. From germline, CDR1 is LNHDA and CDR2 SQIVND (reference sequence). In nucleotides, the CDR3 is TGTGCCAGTAGTATCACCAGTGGCAGGCTCTACGAGCAGTACTTC. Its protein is CASSITSGRLYEQYF.